This T cell receptor beta chain comes out of a study of T cells in Graves' hyperthyroidism and ophthalmopathy. Findings and limits, study-wide: Ophthalmopathy was predicted by the model a median of roughly 6.7 months ahead of onset.

About this clonotype itself: What it recognizes is unknown.

The study excluded patients with uncontrolled infection, other autoimmune disease, pregnancy or lactation. Template material for amplifying TCR beta CDR3 regions consisted of RNA transcripts. First-round RT-PCR targeting the TCR CDR3 was performed with the HTBI primer set. TCRdb independently ran MiXCR on the multiplex PCR reads; one entry per CDR3 protein. The sample consists of 200,000 to 250,000 distinct CDR3 sequences, 17% of them appearing once. Sequenced input: blood. The receptor was derived from a man aged 50 or older with Graves' hyperthyroidism.

CDR3 sequence reads: CASWEFGGGREINEQFF. CDR3 sequence (DNA): TGTGCCAGCTGGGAGTTTGGGGGAGGCAGGGAAATCAATGAGCAGTTCTTC. V gene TRBV5-6 combines with J gene TRBJ2-1; TRBD2 is a possible D gene (6 bases). V lost 7 bases and J 6 bases, leaving 26 bases between the germline ends. Germline values: CDR1 SGHDT, CDR2 YYEEEE. This CDR3 comprises 17 residues. Using reference TRBV5-6 and TRBJ2-1 for the parts outside the CDR3, the full variable domain is DAGVTQSPTHLIKTRGQQVTLRCSPKSGHDTVSWYQQALGQGPQFIFQYYEEEERQRGNFPDRFSGHQFPNYSSELNVNALLLGDSALYLCASWEFGGGREINEQFFGPGTRLTVL.